These T cell receptor beta chains were read from a single sample in a study of OX40 agonist ivuxolimab in advanced cancers. Using immunoSEQ multiplex PCR, the repertoire was profiled, and TCRdb retains in-frame clones only, with some absent. Of under 30,000 clones listed, roughly 85% were seen once; the top ten hold 16%. Sequencing was performed on CD4+ or CD8+ T cells sorted from blood, taken in a trial of the OX40 agonist ivuxolimab. The receptor set was obtained from an adult with an advanced solid tumor such as melanoma, head and neck, liver or kidney cancer. Both conserved end residues are part of each CDR3. Fields, in order: clone size, J gene, D gene, V gene, CDR3 DNA, CDR3 protein. D genes are given only for firm matches. The size entry is marked missing in some rows and otherwise reads once, few, many or a size class.

clone_size: NA
j_call: TRBJ2-3
d_call: TRBD1
v_call: TRBV5-1
cdr3_nt: TGCGCCAGCAGCGTAGGGGGCGCGGGCACAGATACGCAGTATTTT
cdr3_aa: CASSVGGAGTDTQYF

clone_size: NA
j_call: TRBJ1-6
d_call: NA
v_call: TRBV9
cdr3_nt: TGTGCCAGCAGCGTAGGGTGGACCAATTCACCCCTCCACTTT
cdr3_aa: CASSVGWTNSPLHF

clone_size: NA
j_call: TRBJ2-7
d_call: NA
v_call: TRBV11-2
cdr3_nt: TGTGCCAGCACCAGAGGGGGACCGGGTCCAACCTACGAGCAGTACTTC
cdr3_aa: CASTRGGPGPTYEQYF

clone_size: once
j_call: TRBJ1-1
d_call: TRBD1
v_call: TRBV7-9
cdr3_nt: TGCGCCAGCAGCCAAGACCGAGGGACAGGGGCCACTGAAGCTTTCTTT
cdr3_aa: CASSQDRGTGATEAFF

clone_size: NA
j_call: TRBJ2-7
d_call: NA
v_call: TRBV7-2
cdr3_nt: TGTGCCAGCAGCTTAGTTCGGGGTTCCTACGAGCAGTACTTC
cdr3_aa: CASSLVRGSYEQYF

clone_size: NA
j_call: TRBJ2-7
d_call: NA
v_call: TRBV6-6
cdr3_nt: TGTGCCAGCAGTTACCCGGCCCTCGGGGAGCAGTACTTC
cdr3_aa: CASSYPALGEQYF

clone_size: NA
j_call: TRBJ2-7
d_call: TRBD2
v_call: TRBV11-3
cdr3_nt: TGTGCCAGCAGCTCCGGACTAGCCCAGAGCTCCTACGAGCAGTACTTC
cdr3_aa: CASSSGLAQSSYEQYF

clone_size: NA
j_call: TRBJ1-3
d_call: TRBD1
v_call: TRBV27
cdr3_nt: TGTGCCAGCTCGACAGGGGCTGGAAACACCATATATTTT
cdr3_aa: CASSTGAGNTIYF

clone_size: NA
j_call: TRBJ1-3
d_call: TRBD1
v_call: TRBV4-3
cdr3_nt: TGCGCCAGCAGCCAAGATCTAGGGGGGGGAGACAGGGGCTCTGGAAACACCATATATTTT
cdr3_aa: CASSQDLGGGDRGSGNTIYF

clone_size: NA
j_call: TRBJ1-6
d_call: TRBD1
v_call: TRBV7-9
cdr3_nt: TGTGCCAGCAGCAAGGACAGGGGGGTATCCTATAATTCACCCCTCCACTTT
cdr3_aa: CASSKDRGVSYNSPLHF